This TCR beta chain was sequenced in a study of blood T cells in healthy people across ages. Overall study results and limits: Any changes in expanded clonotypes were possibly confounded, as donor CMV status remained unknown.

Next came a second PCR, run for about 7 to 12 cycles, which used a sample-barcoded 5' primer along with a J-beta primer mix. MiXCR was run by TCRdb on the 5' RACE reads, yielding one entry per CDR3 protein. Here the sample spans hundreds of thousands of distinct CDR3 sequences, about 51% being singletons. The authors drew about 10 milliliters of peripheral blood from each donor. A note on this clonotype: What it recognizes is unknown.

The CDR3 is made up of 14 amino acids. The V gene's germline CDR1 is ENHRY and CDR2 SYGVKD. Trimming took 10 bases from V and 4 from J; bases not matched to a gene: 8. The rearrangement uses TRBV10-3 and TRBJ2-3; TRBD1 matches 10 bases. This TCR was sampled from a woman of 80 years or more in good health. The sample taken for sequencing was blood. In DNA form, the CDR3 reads TGTGCCACCAGCGGGACAGGGGAGGCAGATACGCAGTATTTT. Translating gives CATSGTGEADTQYF.